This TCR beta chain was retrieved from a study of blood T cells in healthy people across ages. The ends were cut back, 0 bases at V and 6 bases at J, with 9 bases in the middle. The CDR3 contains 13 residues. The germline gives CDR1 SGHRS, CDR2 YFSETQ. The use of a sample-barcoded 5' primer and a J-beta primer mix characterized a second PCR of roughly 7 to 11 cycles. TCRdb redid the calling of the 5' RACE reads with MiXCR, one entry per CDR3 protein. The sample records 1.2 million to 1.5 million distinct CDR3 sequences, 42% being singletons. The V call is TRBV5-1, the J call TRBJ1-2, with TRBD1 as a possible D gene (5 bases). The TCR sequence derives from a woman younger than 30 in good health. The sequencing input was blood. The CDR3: CASSLDLTDGYTF. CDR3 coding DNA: TGCGCCAGCAGCTTGGACCTGACAGATGGCTACACCTTC.